Listed here are 23 T cell receptor beta chains from one sample, sequenced in a study of T cell responses to AZD1222 COVID-19 vaccine. TCRdb's copy holds only in-frame clones and misses some; the assay was immunoSEQ multiplex PCR. The table lists roughly 100,000 clones, 85% to 95% of them singletons. The sample here was peripheral blood, taken on day 0 of AZD1222 vaccination. The receptors originated from an adult in good health.

The chain uses TRBV27 and TRBJ1-6, with TRBD1 identical over 10 bases. Trimming took 7 bases from V and 9 from J; bases not matched to a gene: 3. Germline-derived CDR1 and CDR2 are MNHEY and SMNVEV (reference sequence). This CDR3 is built from 13 residues. The CDR3 reads CASTRTGGSPLHF. The CDR3 DNA follows: TGTGCCAGCACCCGGACAGGGGGTTCACCCCTCCACTTT.

The chain has TRBV3-1 (or the pseudogene TRBV3-2) and TRBJ2-7; 7 positions agree with TRBD2. J lost 2 bases, V lost 4 bases, and 5 bases had no gene match. The CDR3 covers 14 residues. The germline CDR1 and CDR2 sequences are LGHDT and YNNKEL (reference sequence). In DNA form, the CDR3 reads TGTGCCAGCAGCCCCGGACTAGGGCCCTACGAGCAGTACTTC. This gives the protein CASSPGLGPYEQYF.

The rearrangement joins TRBV12-5 to TRBJ1-3; D gene unclear. The V end lost 3 bases, the J end lost 8 bases, and 5 bases lay between the germline ends. Germline V lookup: CDR1 LGHNT, CDR2 FRNRAP. This CDR3 has 11 amino acids. The CDR3 loop is CASGFHHTIYF. CDR3 bases: TGTGCTAGTGGTTTCCACCACACCATATATTTT.

This chain joins TRBV28 and TRBJ2-1; TRBD2 aligns across 13 bases. The V gene end was trimmed by 3 bases and the J gene end by 3 bases; junction bases not matched to a gene: 2. The CDR3 has 16 amino acids. Per germline, CDR1 MDHEN and CDR2 SYDVKM. CDR3 sequence reads: CASSLGTSGNYNEQFF. Written as DNA, the CDR3 is TGTGCCAGCAGTTTGGGGACTAGCGGGAACTACAATGAGCAGTTCTTC.

The chain combines TRBV30 with TRBJ2-5, with D uncertain. V was cut by 2 bases and J by 1 base, with 2 bases left in between. CDR1 and CDR2 from the germline V gene are GTSNPN and SVGIG (reference sequence). This CDR3 has 11 residues. The CDR3 sequence: CAWSTQETQYF. The CDR3 region has the DNA TGTGCCTGGAGTACCCAAGAGACCCAGTACTTC.

This chain joins TRBV25-1 and TRBJ2-7; TRBD1 or TRBD2 may be the D gene (5 bases each). CDR3 length: 14 residues. V was pared by 6 bases and J by 4 bases, with 16 bases between. From germline, CDR1 is MGHDK and CDR2 SYGVNS. Here the CDR3 DNA reads TGTGCCAGCAGCTTTTCCGGGGCCTCATACGAGCAGTACTTC. This translates into CASSFSGASYEQYF.

The J gene is TRBJ1-4, the V gene TRBV5-1, with no clear D. CDR1 and CDR2 from the germline V gene are SGHRS and YFSETQ. The CDR3 extends over 16 amino acids. Deletions cut 0 bases from V and 0 bases from J, with 9 bases between. In DNA form, the CDR3 reads TGCGCCAGCAGCTTGGAGGTCGCCGCAACTAATGAAAAACTGTTTTTT. Translation gives CASSLEVAATNEKLFF.

This clone showed up just once. The chain combines TRBV5-5 with TRBJ1-5, with 9 bases lining up with TRBD1. Per the germline V gene, CDR1 is SGHKS and CDR2 is YYEKEE (reference sequence). This CDR3 has 15 amino acids. Trimming removed 4 bases from V and 11 bases from J; junction bases left unmatched: 13. In nucleotides, the CDR3 is TGTGCCAGCAGCCAGGACAGGGGTACCCAATTCGCCCAGCATTTT. Its protein product is CASSQDRGTQFAQHF.

The CDR3 sequence: CASSPSETGANRLWDTQYF. In nucleotides, the CDR3 is TGTGCCAGCTCACCCTCCGAGACAGGAGCGAATCGGTTGTGGGATACGCAGTATTTT. V usage is TRBV18 and J usage is TRBJ2-3; the D gene is possibly TRBD1 (6 bases). The germline CDR1 and CDR2 sequences are KGHSH and LQKENI. The V gene lost 3 bases and the J gene lost 6 bases, with 28 bases spanning the gap. This CDR3 has 19 amino acids.

V and J are TRBV7-3 and TRBJ2-4; TRBD2 matches 10 bases. CDR3 length equals 12 residues. Trimming took 4 bases from V and 9 from J; bases not matched to a gene: 0. The germline V gene encodes CDR1 SGHTA and CDR2 FQGTGA. CDR3 sequence: CASSSSGSIQYF. The CDR3 nucleotides are TGTGCCAGCAGCTCTAGCGGGAGCATTCAGTACTTC.

The chain recombines TRBV28 with TRBJ1-1; D is uncertain. CDR3 length equals 15 residues. Per germline, CDR1 MDHEN and CDR2 SYDVKM. V dropped 7 bases and J dropped 1 base, with 16 bases sitting between them. The CDR3 coding sequence is TGTGCCAGCACCGAATCGCAGGACCAGAACACTGAAGCTTTCTTT. Translating it yields CASTESQDQNTEAFF.

This clone was detected once. Within the sample, other DNA sequences also encode this same CDR3. The V and J genes are TRBV24-1 and TRBJ1-5, with D unresolved. CDR1 KGHDR and CDR2 SFDVKD come from the germline V gene. This CDR3 has 12 residues. V was trimmed by 3 bases and J by 4 bases, leaving 3 bases between them. The CDR3 protein is CATSDRNQPQHF. CDR3 nucleotide sequence: TGTGCCACCAGTGATAGAAATCAGCCCCAGCATTTT.

V and J are TRBV6-9 and TRBJ1-5; D remains ambiguous. Germline values: CDR1 MNHGY, CDR2 SVAAGI. The CDR3 covers 20 residues. Deletions cut 4 bases from V and 1 base from J, with 26 bases between. The CDR3 DNA reads as TGTGCCAGCAGTTTTGCGACCCACCCGCTTCTGGGGTCGAGCAATCAGCCCCAGCATTTT. This sequence encodes CASSFATHPLLGSSNQPQHF.

The genes are TRBV7-9 and TRBJ1-4, with 12 bases lining up with TRBD1. CDR3 length: 17 residues. Germline V gives CDR1 SEHNR, CDR2 FQNEAQ (reference sequence). With 5 bases clipped from V and 3 bases from J, the junction kept 7 bases outside the gene matches. The CDR3 DNA follows: TGTGCCAGCAGCAAGGGACAGGGGGCTATCTCTAATGAAAAACTGTTTTTT. Translating gives CASSKGQGAISNEKLFF.

The V and J genes are TRBV9 and TRBJ2-6, with 11 bases that match TRBD1. The CDR3 length is 17 residues. Germline trimming cut 2 bases from V and 2 bases from J; bases unmatched to any gene: 3. CDR1 SGDLS and CDR2 YYNGEE come from the germline V gene. CDR3 sequence reads: CASSVRTGGAGANVLTF. Written as DNA, the CDR3 is TGTGCCAGCAGCGTCCGGACAGGGGGCGCTGGGGCCAACGTCCTGACTTTC.

The CDR3, as DNA: TGTGCCAGCAGTGCGGGACAGGGCAGAAACACCATATATTTT. Protein sequence: CASSAGQGRNTIYF. The J gene is TRBJ1-3, the V gene TRBV28, with 9 bases identical to TRBD1. The CDR3 loop spans 14 amino acids. CDR1 and CDR2 from the germline V gene are MDHEN and SYDVKM. With 5 bases clipped from V and 5 bases from J, the junction kept 4 bases outside the gene matches. Based on the CDR3 plus reference TRBV28 and TRBJ1-3, the full variable domain is DVKVTQSSRYLVKRTGEKVFLECVQDMDHENMFWYRQDPGLGLRLIYFSYDVKMKEKGDIPEGYSVSREKKERFSLILESASTNQTSMYLCASSAGQGRNTIYFGEGSWLTVV.

This chain joins TRBV4-3 and TRBJ2-7; D gene unclear. The ends were cut back, 0 bases at V and 4 bases at J, with 7 bases in the middle. Looked up from germline, CDR1 is LGHNA and CDR2 is YSLEER. CDR3 length equals 13 residues. This chain's CDR3 is CASSQEQRYEQYF. For the CDR3, the DNA is TGCGCCAGCAGCCAAGAGCAAAGGTACGAGCAGTACTTC.

The chain is built from TRBV5-4 and TRBJ2-5; D not resolved. The CDR3 contains 12 residues. Germline V gene sequence: CDR1 SGHNT, CDR2 YYREEE (reference sequence). Trimming took off 5 bases at V and 4 bases at J, with 9 bases between the two ends. The CDR3 DNA reads TGTGCCAGCAGTATTTCAGGAGAGACCCAGTACTTC. Protein: CASSISGETQYF.

This sequence joins TRBV6-6 and TRBJ1-1, with D possibly TRBD1 on 6 matching bases. Germline CDR1 reads MNHNY; CDR2 reads SVGAGI (reference sequence). Trimming left V 0 bases short and J 5 bases short, with 13 bases between. CDR3 length: 15 amino acids. CDR3 region: CASSYSGAMRTEAFF. DNA for the CDR3: TGTGCCAGCAGTTACTCGGGGGCGATGCGTACTGAAGCTTTCTTT.

This chain connects TRBV27 to TRBJ1-6; D is ambiguous. Germline CDR1 MNHEY, CDR2 SMNVEV (reference sequence). The CDR3 runs to 12 residues. V was clipped by 6 bases and J by 0 bases, with 0 bases between them. The CDR3 sequence: CASSSYNSPLHF. Here the CDR3 DNA reads TGTGCCAGCAGCTCCTATAATTCACCCCTCCACTTT.

The chain uses TRBV19 and TRBJ2-2; no clear D gene. The CDR3 runs 12 residues. Trimming removed 4 bases at V and 4 bases at J, with 4 bases between. Germline assignment: CDR1 LNHDA and CDR2 SQIVND (reference sequence). CDR3 loop: CASSRSTGELFF. CDR3 coding DNA: TGTGCCAGTAGTAGGTCCACCGGGGAGCTGTTTTTT.

V is TRBV2 and J is TRBJ1-5; D gene uncertain. This CDR3 is 12 amino acids long. The germline V and J ends were trimmed by 6 bases and 5 bases, with 8 bases remaining between them. Germline assignment: CDR1 SNHLY and CDR2 FYNNEI. CDR3 bases: TGTGCCAGCAGAGCCGGGGATCAGCCCCAGCATTTT. Protein product: CASRAGDQPQHF.

CDR3 in DNA: TGTGCCAGCAGTGAACAACAGGGTTCGTACCCGAACACTGAAGCTTTCTTT. This encodes CASSEQQGSYPNTEAFF. This chain joins TRBV25-1 and TRBJ1-1; tentatively, D is TRBD1 (6 bases). Germline V gene data show CDR1 as MGHDK and CDR2 as SYGVNS. This CDR3 region has 17 residues. Trimming removed 2 bases from V and 1 base from J, with 17 bases in between.